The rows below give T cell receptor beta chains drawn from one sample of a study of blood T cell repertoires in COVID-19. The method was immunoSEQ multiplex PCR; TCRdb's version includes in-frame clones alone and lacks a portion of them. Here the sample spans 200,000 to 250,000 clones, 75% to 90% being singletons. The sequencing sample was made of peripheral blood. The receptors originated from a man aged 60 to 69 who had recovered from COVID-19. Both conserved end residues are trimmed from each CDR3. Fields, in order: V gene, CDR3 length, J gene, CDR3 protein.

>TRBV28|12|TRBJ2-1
ASSSGTSINEQF
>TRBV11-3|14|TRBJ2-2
ASSSGTQWWTGELF
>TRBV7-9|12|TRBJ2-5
ASSSPGTEETQY
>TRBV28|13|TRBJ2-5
ASSPQGRGEETQY
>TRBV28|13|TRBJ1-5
ASNGQLNSNQPQH
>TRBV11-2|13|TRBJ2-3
ASSSEGVGTDTQY
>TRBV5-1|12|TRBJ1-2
ASSLDREGYGYT
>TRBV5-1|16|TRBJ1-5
ASSSEEWGRDCPLTQH
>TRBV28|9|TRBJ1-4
ASSLTDRLF
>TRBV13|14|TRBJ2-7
ASSSLGREGSYEQY
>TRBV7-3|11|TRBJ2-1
ASSLARGNEQF
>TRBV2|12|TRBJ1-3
ASRRQGGGNTIY
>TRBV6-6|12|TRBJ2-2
ASSYSGGTGELF
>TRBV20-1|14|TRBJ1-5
SASRGTRTANQPQH
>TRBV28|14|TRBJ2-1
ASRLLTGQGSGEQF
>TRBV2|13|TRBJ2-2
ASSRQGPNTGELF
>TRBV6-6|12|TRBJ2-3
ASRDRGQTDTQY
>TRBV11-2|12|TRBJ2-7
ASSPTDRGLEQY
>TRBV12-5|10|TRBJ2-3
ASGWDTRTQY
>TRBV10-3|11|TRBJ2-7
AITTGDQDEQY
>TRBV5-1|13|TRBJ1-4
ASSSGQGAYEKLF
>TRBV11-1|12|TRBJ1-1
ASSSDRAKGEAF
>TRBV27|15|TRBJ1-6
ASSLDRTGAMTSPLH
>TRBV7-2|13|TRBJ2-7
ASSLGMGQGYEQY
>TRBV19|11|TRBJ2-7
ASSIAQGYEQY
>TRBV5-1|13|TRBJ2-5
ASSLTPTGGETQY
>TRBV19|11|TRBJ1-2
ASSRDRGYGYT
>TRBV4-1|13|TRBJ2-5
ASSPRDSRQETQY
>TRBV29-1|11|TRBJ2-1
SVPSQGGDEQF
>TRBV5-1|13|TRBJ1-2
ASSATGQGKGGYT
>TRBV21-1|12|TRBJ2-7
ATRTGTGHYEQY
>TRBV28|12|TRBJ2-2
ASGDRGYTGELF
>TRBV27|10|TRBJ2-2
ASSQNTGELF